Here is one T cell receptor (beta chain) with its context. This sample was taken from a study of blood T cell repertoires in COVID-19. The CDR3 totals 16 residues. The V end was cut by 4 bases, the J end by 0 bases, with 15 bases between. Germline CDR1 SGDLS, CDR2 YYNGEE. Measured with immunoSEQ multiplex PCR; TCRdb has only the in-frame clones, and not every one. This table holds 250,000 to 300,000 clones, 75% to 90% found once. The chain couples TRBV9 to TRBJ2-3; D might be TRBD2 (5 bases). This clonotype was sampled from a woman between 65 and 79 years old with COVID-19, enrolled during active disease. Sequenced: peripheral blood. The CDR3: CASSPRTGRSTDTQYF. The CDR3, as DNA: TGTGCCAGCAGCCCTCGGACGGGAAGAAGCACAGATACGCAGTATTTT.